The entry that follows covers one TCR beta chain sequence. Antigen: not known. The CDR3 spans 16 residues. The germline V and J ends were trimmed by 5 bases and 1 base, with 17 bases remaining between them. Germline V gives CDR1 MNHNY, CDR2 SVGAGI (reference sequence). The treatment is: roughly 19 received Ad26.COV2.S at low or high dose, single or two shots; 5 received placebo; per-sample allocation not given. Day 63 following the first vaccine or placebo injection was when the samples were taken. The data originate from a study of Ad26.COV2.S vaccination and SARS-CoV-2 variants. Study results and limitations: Possibly, TCR breadth and depth analyses underestimated total T cell responses. After vaccination, reports described spike-specific CD8+ and CD4+ T cell responses as showing substantial breadth.

Repertoires were generated with immunoSEQ multiplex PCR, while TCRdb's copy carries only in-frame clones and drops some. The sample lists about 350,000 clones; 88% were seen once. The material was peripheral blood, obtained in a trial of Ad26.COV2.S vaccine versus placebo. This chain connects TRBV6-6 to TRBJ1-2, with a weak D call TRBD1 (5 bases). This receptor was obtained from a person aged 18-60 years who received the Ad26.COV2.S COVID-19 vaccine or a placebo. The CDR3 DNA reads TGTGCCAGCAGTAATGTGGGGGGAGGTAGTAACTATGGCTACACCTTC. It encodes CASSNVGGGSNYGYTF.